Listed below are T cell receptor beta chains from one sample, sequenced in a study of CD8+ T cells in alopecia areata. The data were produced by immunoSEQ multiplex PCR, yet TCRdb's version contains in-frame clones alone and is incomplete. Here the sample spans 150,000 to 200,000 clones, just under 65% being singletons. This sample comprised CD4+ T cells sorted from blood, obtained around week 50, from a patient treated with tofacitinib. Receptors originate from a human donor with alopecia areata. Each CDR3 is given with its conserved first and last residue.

CASSQDGAGTQYF	TRBV4-3	TRBJ2-5
CSVGGGSNQPQHF	TRBV29-1	TRBJ1-5
CASSEWGRTTRGEQFF	TRBV2	TRBJ2-1
CASSPASQNSNQPQHF	TRBV18	TRBJ1-5
CASSRGIGRLLDTQYF	TRBV18	TRBJ2-3
CASSSWLGRRTLTDTQYF	TRBV7-2	TRBJ2-3
CSVRQGPNTEAFF	TRBV29-1	TRBJ1-1
CASSLLQGSYEQYF	TRBV7-2	TRBJ2-7
CASSLQARGLEQYF	TRBV27	TRBJ2-7
CSGGQAMNTEAFF	TRBV29-1	TRBJ1-1
CSVVSSNYGYTF	TRBV29-1	TRBJ1-2
CASSPGVPGNEKLFF	TRBV9	TRBJ1-4
CASSIRDRGLGYTF	TRBV27	TRBJ1-2
CASSLGTATYNEQFF	TRBV5-1	TRBJ2-1
CSVEEGSNEQYF	TRBV29-1	TRBJ2-7
CASRWDRSSKSPLHF	TRBV11-2	TRBJ1-6
CASSLERISYEQYF	TRBV11-2	TRBJ2-7
CASSNEQGARSETQYF	TRBV5-6	TRBJ2-5
CASSATTENTEAFF	TRBV7-8	TRBJ1-1
CASSPSDRGNYGYTF	TRBV18	TRBJ1-2
CAISAAPGSESNQPQHF	TRBV10-3	TRBJ1-5
CSVELRMNTEAFF	TRBV29-1	TRBJ1-1
CSIYRGSVVGTEAFF	TRBV29-1	TRBJ1-1
CASSQEFPGELFF	TRBV4-3	TRBJ2-2
CSAVERGGIQYF	TRBV29-1	TRBJ2-4
CASSFAGAGTEAFF	TRBV11-2	TRBJ1-1
CASSLTGEVRTGELFF	TRBV5-1	TRBJ2-2
CASSPGNGENSYEQYF	TRBV18	TRBJ2-7
CARPLDTQYF	TRBV10-1	TRBJ2-3
CASSEDRVRETQYF	TRBV25-1	TRBJ2-5
CSAGLAGGPTGELFF	TRBV29-1	TRBJ2-2
CASSQDEGARDYGYTF	TRBV4-2	TRBJ1-2
CASSESDRAGELFF	TRBV6-1	TRBJ2-2
CSVPRGDTQYF	TRBV29-1	TRBJ2-3
CASSLQPRTGELFF	TRBV7-7	TRBJ2-2
CAWSVRAREHYGYTF	TRBV30	TRBJ1-2
CSVLRGRYGYTF	TRBV29-1	TRBJ1-2
CASSEFQGPNSPLHF	TRBV25-1	TRBJ1-6
CASSTQANTEAFF	TRBV7-9	TRBJ1-1
CSVEDRGGKSTDTQYF	TRBV29-1	TRBJ2-3
CSAYTITGDRIGYTF	TRBV29-1	TRBJ1-2
CASSFRGKTGELFF	TRBV6-5	TRBJ2-2